The 8 T cell receptor beta chains below all came from one sample that was sequenced in a study of response to subunit inactivated influenza vaccine. TCRdb redid the calling of the RT-PCR reads with MiXCR, one entry per CDR3 protein. This repertoire shows under 500,000 distinct CDR3 sequences, approximately 10% found once; its top ten account for about an eighth. This material consisted of PBMCs from blood, taken roughly 47 days after vaccination. These receptors came from a man in his fifties or sixties who received an inactivated influenza vaccine.

Details on this clonotype: The CDR3 end shows no conserved phenylalanine or tryptophan, and so a read error is likely. The chain recombines TRBV5-1 with TRBJ2-3; TRBD2 matches at 8 bases. V dropped 4 bases and J dropped 4; count of bases not matched to a gene: 14. CDR1 is SGHRS and CDR2 is YFSETQ in the germline V gene. This CDR3 is built from 17 residues. CDR3 DNA: TGCGCCAGCAGCGACCTGTATGAGCGGGAGAGGGCAGATACGCAGTATCTT. It encodes CASSDLYERERADTQYL.

This clonotype was seen many times. The genes are TRBV5-5 and TRBJ2-3; TRBD2 aligns across 7 bases. The V gene's germline CDR1 is SGHKS and CDR2 YYEKEE (reference sequence). This CDR3 has 17 residues. With V trimmed by 4 bases and J by 1 base, 12 bases remained unmatched. The CDR3 protein is CASSPVGLAAGTDTQYF. CDR3 nucleotides: TGTGCCAGCAGCCCGGTGGGGCTAGCGGCTGGCACAGATACGCAGTATTTT.

This clonotype has at least ten counts. The chain carries TRBV29-1 and TRBJ2-4; 9 positions agree with TRBD1. The germline V gene has CDR1 SQVTM and CDR2 ANQGSEA. The CDR3 is 12 amino acids. The V and J ends lost 6 bases and 9 bases, in that order; junction bases with no gene match: 6. The CDR3 spells CSVGTGLGIQYF. The CDR3 DNA follows: TGCAGCGTCGGGACAGGGCTGGGCATTCAGTACTTC.

The V and J genes are TRBV11-1 and TRBJ2-1, with 14 bases fitting TRBD2. The CDR3 has 20 amino acids. V trimming: 4 bases; J trimming: 0 bases; junction bases outside the gene matches: 11. Germline V gives CDR1 SGHAT, CDR2 FQDESV (reference sequence). Here the CDR3 DNA reads TGTGCCAGCAGCTCCACCGGGACTAGCGGGGGTCACAGCTCCTACAATGAGCAGTTCTTC. Amino acid sequence: CASSSTGTSGGHSSYNEQFF.

This clonotype showed up just a few times. The chain is built from TRBV20-1 and TRBJ2-1, with D possibly TRBD2 on 6 matching bases. This CDR3 comprises 14 residues. Looked up from germline, CDR1 is DFQATT and CDR2 is SNEGSKA (reference sequence). V shed 1 base and J shed 5 bases, with 12 bases lying between them. CDR3 nucleotides: TGCAGTGCTAGAGGCCGGGGGAAGGACAATGAGCAGTTCTTC. It encodes CSARGRGKDNEQFF.

This clonotype was seen a few times. The chain links TRBV7-9 to TRBJ1-6, with TRBD1 as a possible D gene (5 bases). The CDR3 contains 13 residues. V lost 2 bases to trimming and J lost 10 bases, with 9 bases between them. Germline-derived CDR1 and CDR2 are SEHNR and FQNEAQ (reference sequence). The CDR3 is CASSLKGNSPLHF. The CDR3 nucleotides are TGTGCCAGCAGCTTAAAGGGGAACTCACCCCTCCACTTT.

This clonotype was seen at least ten times. The DNA for the CDR3 is TGTGCCAGCAGTTACTCAAGGGGTCAGCCCCAGCATTTT. Translated, it gives CASSYSRGQPQHF. V is TRBV6-5 and J is TRBJ1-5, with a weak D call TRBD1 (5 bases). Germline V lookup: CDR1 MNHEY, CDR2 SVGAGI. The length of the CDR3 is 13 residues. The V end lost 0 bases, the J end lost 6 bases, and 6 bases lay between the germline ends.

Only a few counts were recorded for this clonotype. The V and J genes are TRBV24-1 and TRBJ2-1, with D possibly matching TRBD2 (5 bases). This CDR3 spans 14 amino acids. Germline V gene sequence: CDR1 KGHDR, CDR2 SFDVKD. Trimming took off 3 bases at V and 6 bases at J, with 11 bases between the two ends. This chain's CDR3 is CATSDRTYTNEQFF. CDR3 sequence (DNA): TGTGCCACCAGTGATCGGACTTATACCAATGAGCAGTTCTTC.